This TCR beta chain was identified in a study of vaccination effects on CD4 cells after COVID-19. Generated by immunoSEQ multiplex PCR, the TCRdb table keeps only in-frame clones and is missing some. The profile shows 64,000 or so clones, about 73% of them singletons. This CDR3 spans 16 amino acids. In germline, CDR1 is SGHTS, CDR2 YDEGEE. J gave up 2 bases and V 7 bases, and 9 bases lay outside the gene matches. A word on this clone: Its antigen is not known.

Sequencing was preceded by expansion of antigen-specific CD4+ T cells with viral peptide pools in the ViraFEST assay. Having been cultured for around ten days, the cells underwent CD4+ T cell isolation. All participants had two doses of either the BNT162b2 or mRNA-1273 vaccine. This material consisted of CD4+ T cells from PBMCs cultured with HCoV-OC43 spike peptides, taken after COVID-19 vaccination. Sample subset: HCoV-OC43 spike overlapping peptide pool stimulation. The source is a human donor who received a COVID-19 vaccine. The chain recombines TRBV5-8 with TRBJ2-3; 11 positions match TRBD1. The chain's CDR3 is CASPNWGQGVTDTQYF. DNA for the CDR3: TGTGCCAGCCCAAATTGGGGACAGGGGGTCACAGATACGCAGTATTTT.